This T cell receptor (beta chain) was recorded in a study of cytomegalovirus exposure and HLA in healthy donors (dated by TCRdb to the late 2010s). As for the study more broadly: In an earlier analysis of 450 to 750 of the donors, about 260 Gb of sequence data and 100 million or so unique TCR beta sequences from about 179 million T cells were reported. In a later analysis, previously published TCR beta repertoires from roughly 710 donors were re-analyzed and high-resolution HLA genotyping was added so that TCR occurrence patterns could be studied. The study profiled the T cell repertoires of some 610 subjects by immunosequencing and related them to cytomegalovirus serostatus. In the later analysis, no new phenotypic data were used to find candidate immune exposures; instead, reliance was placed on TCR beta sequences and their occurrence across donors. The study was designed to test whether signatures of past pathogen exposure could be identified by cataloging public T cell receptors. All discovery cohort repertoires had been generated using a single sequencing platform. Among the approximately 400 genotyped donors, around 81% belonged to the genetic ancestry cluster associated with self-reported Caucasian donors. An early release that covered 500 to 800 HLA-typed donors contained approximately 300 gigabases of sequencing data and 80 million or so unique TCR sequences. Among around 400 genotyped donors of the cohort, an average of around 240,000 unique TCR beta nucleotide sequences was sequenced per donor, of which 15% to 20% were non-productive. Donor age, sex, ethnicity and CMV serostatus were compiled alongside the repertoire data. To decide whether each TCR beta V gene segment behaved as functional or pseudogenic, an earlier analysis of several hundred of the donors relied on high-throughput TCR beta sequencing. In addition to the first cohort of 666 subjects, a separate validation cohort of approximately 120 different subjects was used. Typing coverage differed by locus: A, B, C, DRB1 and DQB1 were typed in roughly 620-630 donors, DQA1 in roughly 510, DPA1 in approximately 600, and DPB1 in 472. HLA typing included class I and class II loci at four-digit resolution. A later genetic analysis used genome-wide SNP genotypes for about 60% of the roughly 700 donors, treating that subset as a discovery cohort. About 5 DR-DQ haplotypes were handled as single units for association and clustering, since linkage in the cohort was strong. High-throughput TCR immunosequencing, statistical association of individual TCRs with disease status, and machine learning were combined to predict cytomegalovirus infection status. Broader findings and caveats from the paper: Several of the top co-occurrence clusters appeared to be linked to parvovirus B19, influenza, CMV and Epstein-Barr virus, according to a later analysis. A further reported finding was that TCR beta sequences accurately predicted the HLA-A and HLA-B alleles for most subjects in the first cohort. Most CMV-associated TCR beta chains appeared to be HLA-restricted in a later analysis, and the HLA associations seemed to be driven largely by CMV exposure. Linkage disequilibrium might explain the correlated functional status among segregating V segments, but an unknown experimental factor could not be ruled out. In an earlier analysis of approximately 600 of the donors, most TCR beta V segments were observed in productive rearrangements about 90% or about 30% of the time, broadly matching IMGT annotations. In both the original and validation cohorts, the classifier was reported to diagnose cytomegalovirus status with high specificity and sensitivity. At a false discovery rate of 0.05, a later analysis linked about 17,000 TCR beta sequences to specific HLA alleles. The cohort was sequenced for TCR beta chains only, and without alpha or paired-chain data the features that could be detected were limited. Assigning TCR associations to individual alleles was difficult when HLA alleles, especially DR and DQ, strongly co-occurred. Because the 87-base-pair reads could not distinguish some IMGT-functional V segments, including TRBV6-2 and TRBV6-3, those segments were excluded. Most TCR sequences were observed very rarely across donors, whereas some public TCRs were present in many individuals. Roughly uniform sequencing depth across donors was assumed in presence/absence analyses, although this assumption may not hold. A cluster of highly shared sequence variants was judged likely to be a technical artifact of the sequencing pipeline. A later analysis found that TCR association rates varied across HLA loci, with DRB1 alleles showing the most associated TCRs and HLA-C alleles the fewest. A total of 164 TCR beta chains were listed by the study as associated with cytomegalovirus. Compared with equally common non-associated chains, HLA-associated TCR beta chains in a later analysis were more clonally expanded and had lower generation probabilities. A later genetic analysis associated a missense DCLRE1C variant with V-gene and J-gene trimming of TCR beta chains, and an independent cohort replicated the association. Because some donors lacked HLA typing at each locus, the association tests relied only on the typed subset. In vitro tests confirmed that a few of the cytomegalovirus-associated TCR beta chains recognize cytomegalovirus antigens. A later genetic analysis reported fewer N-insertions in productive TCRs among donors in an Asian-associated ancestry cluster than the roughly 700-donor mean. Immune exposure information for the cohort was limited to CMV serostatus. The earlier analysis of 587 of the donors excluded 15 to 20 rarely observed V segments, including chromosome 9 orphons, because counts were too low. It was suggested by the authors that the approach could potentially be generalized to other disease states and immunological phenotypes.

Trimming takes 6 bases from V and 4 bases from J, and the germline ends sit 12 bases apart. From its cysteine to its phenylalanine, the CDR3 spans 13 amino acids. Here the CDR3 DNA is all that survives: 39 bases in frame from base 1. CDR1 and CDR2 were assigned from the germline V gene as MNHEY and SVGAGI. For this clone: Its antigen is currently not known. Within one base of it there is no much larger clone, and no base qualities were kept.

The cohort comprised around 700 healthy bone marrow donors. Cohort members were all nominally healthy when sampled, although unrecorded immune exposures were likely present. The donor was CMV seropositive and was included in the group of 250 to 300 seropositive cohort members. A peripheral blood sample was provided by each donor, and peripheral blood mononuclear cells were used for TCR beta sequencing. The Qiagen DNeasy Blood Extraction Kit was used to extract genomic DNA from the blood cell samples. Receptor libraries were prepared by the immunoSEQ multiplex PCR assay. For the multiplex PCR, a mixture combining 60 forward primers for TCR Vbeta segments and 13 reverse primers for TCR Jbeta segments was used. The CDR3 region of rearranged TCR beta genes was amplified from genomic DNA by a multiplex PCR assay. The Illumina HiSeq System was used to sequence the amplified TCR beta libraries as 87-base-pair reads. The original pipeline was this. A later analysis counted about 76 million unique TCR beta chains across the roughly 700 repertoires, and some 11 million of these chains were shared by at least two donors. Raw reads were error-corrected and collapsed into unique sequences by a nearest-neighbor algorithm in which closely related sequences were merged to remove PCR and sequencing errors. V, D and J gene segments were assigned by aligning CDR3 sequences to IMGT reference sequences. Each retained sequence needed at least a six-nucleotide match to both a V gene segment and a J gene segment. Rearrangements were called productive when the CDR3 lacked stop codons and stayed in frame with V and J; all others were non-productive. CDR3 was defined according to IMGT convention as the region running from the second conserved V-encoded cysteine to the conserved J-encoded phenylalanine. The earlier analysis of about 570 of the donors excluded any sequence lacking an unambiguous match to a single V gene segment. An earlier analysis of about 600 of the donors called V segments functional above 56.7% productive rearrangements and segregating when the between-donor standard deviation exceeded 5%. A statistical classification framework was built to diagnose cytomegalovirus status from the catalog of TCR beta chain sequences. V and J gene assignment, in a later analysis, came from comparing TCR nucleotide sequences with IMGT/GENE-DB human TR gene sequences. Using the TCRdist pipeline, a later analysis assigned CDR3 sequences along with most-parsimonious VDJ recombination scenarios. In a later analysis, every TCR beta chain was defined by the combination of its CDR3 amino acid sequence and its V-gene family, and reads without a unique V-gene family were dropped. A later analysis removed several hundred highly shared, low-generation-probability nucleotide sequences to deal with suspected cross-contamination and a sequencing artifact. A later analysis calculated a clonal expansion index for each public chain from normalized within-repertoire ranks of inferred template counts. A later analysis computed generation probabilities with a VDJ recombination model fitted to out-of-frame rearrangements, and checked the results against IGoR. In a later analysis, hypergeometric tests were used to score TCR-TCR, TCR-HLA and TCR-CMV co-occurrence, with a repertoire-size bias correction applied to TCR pairs. To estimate false discovery rates, a later analysis permuted the HLA or CMV assignments 20 times. In a later analysis, co-occurring TCRs were grouped using DBSCAN, with TCRdist sequence similarity added in when clustering inside HLA-allele-positive subsets. For co-occurrence clustering, repertoires with fewer than 30,000 or more than 120,000 public chains were excluded, along with five repertoires with anomalous nucleotide sharing. In TCRdb, the immuneACCESS table is reduced to in-frame sequences with V and J assigned. These tables do not hold every clone; where another copy was compared, an unresolved V gene accounts for under half, and the others remain unexplained. V and J calls and clone size come straight from that table; D and trimming were deduced from the DNA. The sample contains around 160,000 clones, 65% to 85% of them found a single time. Over 2% of the sample is taken by the ten largest.

The sample consisted of PBMCs. Recombination linked TRBV6-5 to TRBJ1-1; TRBD1 is a weak D gene call, 5 bases matching. The TCR comes from a woman aged 35 to 49 in good health and CMV-seropositive. The DNA sequence is as follows: TGTGCCAGCAGACGGGGGTCGGTCACTGAAGCTTTCTTT. It specifies CASRRGSVTEAFF.